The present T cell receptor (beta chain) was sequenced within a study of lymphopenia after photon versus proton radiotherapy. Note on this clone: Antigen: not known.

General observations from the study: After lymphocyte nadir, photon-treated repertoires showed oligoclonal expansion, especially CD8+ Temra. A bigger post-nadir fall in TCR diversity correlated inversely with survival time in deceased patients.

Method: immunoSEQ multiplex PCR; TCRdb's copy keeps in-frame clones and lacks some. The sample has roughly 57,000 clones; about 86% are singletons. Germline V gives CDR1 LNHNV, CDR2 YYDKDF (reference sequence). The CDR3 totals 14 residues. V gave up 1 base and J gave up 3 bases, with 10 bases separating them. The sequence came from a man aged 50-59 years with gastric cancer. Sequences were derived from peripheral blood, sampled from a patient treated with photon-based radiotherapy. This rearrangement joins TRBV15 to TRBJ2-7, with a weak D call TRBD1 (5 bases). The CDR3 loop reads CATSRVRAGYEQYF. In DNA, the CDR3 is TGTGCCACCAGCAGAGTCAGGGCAGGCTACGAGCAGTACTTC.